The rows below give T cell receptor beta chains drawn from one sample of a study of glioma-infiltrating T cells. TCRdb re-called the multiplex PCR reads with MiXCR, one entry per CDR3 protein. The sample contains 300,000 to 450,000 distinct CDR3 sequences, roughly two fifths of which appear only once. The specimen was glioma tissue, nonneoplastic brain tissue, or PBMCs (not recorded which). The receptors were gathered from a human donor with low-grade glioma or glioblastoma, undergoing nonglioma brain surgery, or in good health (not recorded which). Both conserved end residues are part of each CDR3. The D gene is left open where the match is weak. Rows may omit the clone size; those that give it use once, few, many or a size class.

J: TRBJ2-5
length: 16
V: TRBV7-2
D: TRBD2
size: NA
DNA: TGTGCCAGCAGCCCCTTTTGGGCGGGAGGAGAAGAGACCCAGTACTTC
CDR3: CASSPFWAGGEETQYF

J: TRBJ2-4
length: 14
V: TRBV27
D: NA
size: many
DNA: TGTGCCAGCAGTTTATCTAGGGGGGGAAACATTCAGTACTTC
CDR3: CASSLSRGGNIQYF

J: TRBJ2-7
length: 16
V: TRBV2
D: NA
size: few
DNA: TGTGCCAGCAGTGGGGGTTTTTCAGGGGCTTTCTACGAGCAGTACTTC
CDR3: CASSGGFSGAFYEQYF

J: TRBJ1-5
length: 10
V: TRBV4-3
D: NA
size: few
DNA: TGCGCCAGCAGCCAAACAGTTGTCCATTTT
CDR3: CASSQTVVHF

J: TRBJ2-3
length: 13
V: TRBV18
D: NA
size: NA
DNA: TGTGCCAGCTCACCGCTAGCCCGGGGTACGCAGTATTTT
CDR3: CASSPLARGTQYF

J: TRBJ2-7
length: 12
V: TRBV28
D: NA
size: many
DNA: TGTGCCAGCAGTTTAGGCGGGTACGAGCAGTACTTC
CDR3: CASSLGGYEQYF

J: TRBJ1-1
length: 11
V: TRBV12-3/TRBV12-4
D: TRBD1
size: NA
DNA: TGTGCCAGCAGGCGACAGGGAGAAGCTTTCTTT
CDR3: CASRRQGEAFF

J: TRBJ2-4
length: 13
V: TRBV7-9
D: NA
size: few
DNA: TGTGCCAGCAGCTTAGGCAGTCAAAACATTCAGTACTTC
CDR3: CASSLGSQNIQYF

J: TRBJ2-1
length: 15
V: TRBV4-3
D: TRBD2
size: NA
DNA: TGCGCCAGCAGGATCGGACTAGCGGGGACCAATGAGCAGTTCTTC
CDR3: CASRIGLAGTNEQFF

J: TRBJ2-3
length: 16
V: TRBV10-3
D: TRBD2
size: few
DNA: TGTGCCATCAGTGAGTGGACGCGGGAGGTGACAGATACGCAGTATTTT
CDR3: CAISEWTREVTDTQYF

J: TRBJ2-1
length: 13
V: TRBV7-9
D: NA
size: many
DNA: TGTGCCAGCAGCTTGTTCATCAGCGATGAGCAGTTCTTC
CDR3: CASSLFISDEQFF

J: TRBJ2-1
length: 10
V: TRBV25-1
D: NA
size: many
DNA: TGTGCCAGCAGTGCCGGTGAGCAGTTCTTC
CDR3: CASSAGEQFF

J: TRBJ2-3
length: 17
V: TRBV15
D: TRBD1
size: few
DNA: TGTGCCACCAGCAGAGATATAGGGACAGGGGGCCCAGATACGCAGTATTTT
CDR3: CATSRDIGTGGPDTQYF

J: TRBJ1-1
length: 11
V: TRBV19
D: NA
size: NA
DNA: TGTGCCAGCAGCCCGGGGGTGAGGGCTTCCTTT
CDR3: CASSPGVRASF

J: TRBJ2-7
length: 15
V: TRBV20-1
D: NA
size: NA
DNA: TGCAGTGCTCCCCCAGGAGGTAGCAGGAACTACGAGCAGTACTTC
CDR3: CSAPPGGSRNYEQYF

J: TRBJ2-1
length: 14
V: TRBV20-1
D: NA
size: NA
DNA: TGCAGTGCTAGACGCCCTCGGACAAATAATGAGCAGTTCTTC
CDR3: CSARRPRTNNEQFF

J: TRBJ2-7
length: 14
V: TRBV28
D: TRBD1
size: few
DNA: TGTGCCAGCAGTGCCCCGGGACAGACCTACGAGCAGTACTTC
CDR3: CASSAPGQTYEQYF

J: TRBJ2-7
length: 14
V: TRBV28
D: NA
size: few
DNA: TGTGCCAGCAGTCCCCGGTTGTTTTGGAACGAGCAGTACTTC
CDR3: CASSPRLFWNEQYF

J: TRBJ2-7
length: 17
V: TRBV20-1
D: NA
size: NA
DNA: TGCAGTGCTAGACCTCCGATCAGCACAGAGTTAAACTACGAGCAGTACTTC
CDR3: CSARPPISTELNYEQYF

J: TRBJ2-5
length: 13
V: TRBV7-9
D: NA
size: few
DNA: TGTGCCAGCAGCTTAGGACTCCAAGAGACCCAGTACTTC
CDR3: CASSLGLQETQYF

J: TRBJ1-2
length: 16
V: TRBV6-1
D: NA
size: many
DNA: TGTGCCAGCAGTGCCGGTACCTGGGCAGGAACCTATGGCTACACCTTC
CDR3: CASSAGTWAGTYGYTF